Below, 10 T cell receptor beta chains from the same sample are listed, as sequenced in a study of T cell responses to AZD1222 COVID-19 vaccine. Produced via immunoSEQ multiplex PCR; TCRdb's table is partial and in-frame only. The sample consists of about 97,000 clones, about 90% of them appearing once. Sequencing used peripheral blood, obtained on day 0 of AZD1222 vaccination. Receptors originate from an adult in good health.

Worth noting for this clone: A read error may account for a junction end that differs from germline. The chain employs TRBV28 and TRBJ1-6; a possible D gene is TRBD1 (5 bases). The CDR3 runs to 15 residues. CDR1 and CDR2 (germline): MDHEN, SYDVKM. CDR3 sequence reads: CATSGGWGSGSPLHF. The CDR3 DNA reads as TGTGCCACCAGTGGGGGGTGGGGGTCTGGTTCACCCCTCCACTTT.

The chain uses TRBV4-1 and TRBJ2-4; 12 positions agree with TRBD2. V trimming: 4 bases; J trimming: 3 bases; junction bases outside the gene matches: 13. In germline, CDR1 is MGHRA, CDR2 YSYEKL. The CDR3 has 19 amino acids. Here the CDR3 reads CASSPRLAGEGLDKNIQYF. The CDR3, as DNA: TGCGCCAGCAGCCCACGACTAGCGGGAGAGGGGCTGGACAAAAACATTCAGTACTTC.

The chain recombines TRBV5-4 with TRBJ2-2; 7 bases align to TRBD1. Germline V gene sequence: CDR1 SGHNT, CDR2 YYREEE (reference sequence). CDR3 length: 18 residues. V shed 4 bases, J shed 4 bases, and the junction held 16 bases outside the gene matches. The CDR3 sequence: CASSPEEILQGTTGELFF. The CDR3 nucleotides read TGTGCCAGCAGCCCGGAGGAAATACTACAGGGGACCACCGGGGAGCTGTTTTTT.

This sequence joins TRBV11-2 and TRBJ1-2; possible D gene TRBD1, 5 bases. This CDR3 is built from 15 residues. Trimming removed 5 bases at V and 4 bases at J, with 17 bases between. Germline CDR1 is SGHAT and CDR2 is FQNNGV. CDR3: CASSPGGFWPYGYTF. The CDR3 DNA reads TGTGCCAGCAGCCCCGGGGGATTTTGGCCCTATGGCTACACCTTC.

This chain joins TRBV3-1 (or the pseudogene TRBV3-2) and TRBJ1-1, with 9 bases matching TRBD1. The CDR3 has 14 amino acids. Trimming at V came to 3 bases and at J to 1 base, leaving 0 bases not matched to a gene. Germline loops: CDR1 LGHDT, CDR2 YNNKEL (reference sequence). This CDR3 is CASSQTGGNTEAFF. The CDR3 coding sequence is TGTGCCAGCAGCCAGACAGGGGGGAACACTGAAGCTTTCTTT.

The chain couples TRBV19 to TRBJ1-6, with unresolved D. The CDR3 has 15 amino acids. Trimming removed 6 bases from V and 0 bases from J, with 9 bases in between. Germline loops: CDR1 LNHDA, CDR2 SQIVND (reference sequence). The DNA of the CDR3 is TGTGCCAGTAGATCACGGAGCTCCTATAATTCACCCCTCCACTTT. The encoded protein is CASRSRSSYNSPLHF.

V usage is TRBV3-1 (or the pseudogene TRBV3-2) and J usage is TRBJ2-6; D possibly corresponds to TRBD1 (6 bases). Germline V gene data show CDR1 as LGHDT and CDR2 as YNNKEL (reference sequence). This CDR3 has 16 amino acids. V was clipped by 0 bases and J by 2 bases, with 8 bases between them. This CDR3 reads CASSQESGAGANVLTF. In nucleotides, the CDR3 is TGTGCCAGCAGCCAAGAATCAGGGGCTGGGGCCAACGTCCTGACTTTC.

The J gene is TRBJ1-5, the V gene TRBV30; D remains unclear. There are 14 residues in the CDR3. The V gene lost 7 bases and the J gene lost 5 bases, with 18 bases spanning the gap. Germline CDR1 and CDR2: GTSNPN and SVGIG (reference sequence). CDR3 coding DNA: TGTGCCTCGGGCGCGGGTAACTTACATCAGCCCCAGCATTTT. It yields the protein CASGAGNLHQPQHF.

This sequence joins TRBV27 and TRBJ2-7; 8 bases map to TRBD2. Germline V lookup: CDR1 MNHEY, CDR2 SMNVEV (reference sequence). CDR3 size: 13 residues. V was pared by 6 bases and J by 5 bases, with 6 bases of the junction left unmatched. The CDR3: CASRLSGSDEQYF. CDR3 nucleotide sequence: TGTGCCAGCAGGTTGAGCGGGAGCGACGAGCAGTACTTC.

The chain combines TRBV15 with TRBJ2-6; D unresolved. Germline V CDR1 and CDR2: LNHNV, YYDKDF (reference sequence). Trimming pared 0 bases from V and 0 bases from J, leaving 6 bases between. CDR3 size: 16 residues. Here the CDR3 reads CATSRDQSSGANVLTF. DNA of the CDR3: TGTGCCACCAGCAGAGATCAAAGCTCTGGGGCCAACGTCCTGACTTTC. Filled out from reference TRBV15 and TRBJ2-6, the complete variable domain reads DAMVIQNPRYQVTQFGKPVTLSCSQTLNHNVMYWYQQKSSQAPKLLFHYYDKDFNNEADTPDNFQSRRPNTSFCFLDIRSPGLGDTAMYLCATSRDQSSGANVLTFGAGSRLTVL.